Sequencing of this T cell receptor (beta chain) was carried out in a study of shared clonotypes between healthy human individuals. Across the study: Each donor's CD8 memory used one plate, CD8 naive two, each CD4 subset three.

Naive CD8 populations comprised CD45RO-negative cells positively selected for CCR7, excluding terminally differentiated effector memory CD45RA+ cells. Once extracted for a subset, genomic DNA was divided evenly among several immunoSEQ plates. Profiling relied on immunoSEQ multiplex PCR, and the TCRdb table lists in-frame clones only, not all of them. The sample carries about 2 million clones, about 95% recorded once. About this clone itself: Its cognate antigen is unknown.

Findings of the study overall: Clonotypes not shared had lower generation probabilities than those common to all four donors. Estimated richness values were generally larger in naive subsets than in memory subsets.

Germline CDR1 MNHNY, CDR2 SVGAGI (reference sequence). This CDR3 contains 15 residues. With 7 bases clipped from V and 7 bases from J, the junction kept 10 bases outside the gene matches. Material: naive CD8+ T cells sorted from blood. This TCR came from a man aged 18-30 years in good health. The chain joins TRBV6-6 to TRBJ1-5; 10 bases are shared with TRBD1. The CDR3 loop reads CASTFRDRGYQPQHF. The DNA of the CDR3 is TGTGCCAGCACGTTCCGGGACAGGGGATACCAGCCCCAGCATTTT.